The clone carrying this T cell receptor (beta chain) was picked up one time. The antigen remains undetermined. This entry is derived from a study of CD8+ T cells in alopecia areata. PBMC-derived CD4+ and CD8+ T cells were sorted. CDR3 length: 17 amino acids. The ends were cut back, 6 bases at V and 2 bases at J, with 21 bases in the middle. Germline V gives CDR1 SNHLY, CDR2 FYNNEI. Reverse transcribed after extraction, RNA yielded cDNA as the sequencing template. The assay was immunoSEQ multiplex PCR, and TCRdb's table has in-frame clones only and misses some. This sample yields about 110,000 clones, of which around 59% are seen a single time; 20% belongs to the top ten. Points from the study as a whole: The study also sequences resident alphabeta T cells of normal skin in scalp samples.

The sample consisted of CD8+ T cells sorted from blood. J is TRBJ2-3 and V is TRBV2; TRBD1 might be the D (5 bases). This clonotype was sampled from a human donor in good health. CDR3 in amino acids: CASSLSEGALYTDTQYF. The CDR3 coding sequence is TGTGCCAGCAGCCTATCAGAAGGGGCCTTATACACAGATACGCAGTATTTT.